One sample yielded the 21 T cell receptor beta chains listed below, sequenced in a study of blood T cell repertoires in COVID-19 (TCRdb year 2020). Libraries were prepared through the immunoSEQ multiplex PCR assay. Not all clones reach the TCRdb copy of this immuneACCESS table, which keeps in-frame sequences only. Checked studies attribute under half of the gap to unresolved V genes and leave the rest unexplained. Across this sample there are roughly 180,000 clones, with about 81% seen only once. The top ten hold over 9.5% of the sample. The material sequenced was peripheral blood. The origin of the receptors is an elderly woman with COVID-19, enrolled during active disease.

V is TRBV6-1 and J is TRBJ1-6; possibly TRBD1 for D (5 bases). CDR1 is MNHNS and CDR2 is SASEGT in the germline V gene. The CDR3 is made up of 15 amino acids. V lost 1 base to trimming and J lost 7 bases, with 11 bases between them. Here the CDR3 DNA reads TGTGCCAGCAGTGAAGGACAGAGCCCGAATTCACCCCTCCACTTT. Protein product: CASSEGQSPNSPLHF.

J is TRBJ1-3 and V is TRBV5-1; 9 nucleotides match TRBD1. This CDR3 has 16 residues. CDR1 and CDR2 (germline): SGHRS, YFSETQ. The V gene end was trimmed by 0 bases and the J gene end by 0 bases; junction bases not matched to a gene: 1. The CDR3 here is CASSLGQGDSGNTIYF. The CDR3 DNA sequence: TGCGCCAGCAGCTTGGGACAGGGGGACTCTGGAAACACCATATATTTT.

The chain has TRBV29-1 and TRBJ2-5; TRBD1 matches at 12 bases. From germline, CDR1 is SQVTM and CDR2 ANQGSEA. The CDR3 runs 14 residues. The ends lost 7 bases at V and 8 bases at J; junction bases unmatched: 11. CDR3 amino acids: CSAGQGATPGTQYF. In DNA, the CDR3 is TGCAGCGCGGGACAGGGGGCGACCCCGGGAACCCAGTACTTC.

V gene TRBV6-5 combines with J gene TRBJ2-3; tentative D call: TRBD2 (5 bases). The CDR3 runs 12 residues. V lost 10 bases, J lost 1 base, and 9 bases lay in between. Germline CDR1 MNHEY, CDR2 SVGAGI. The CDR3 here is CATGVGTDTQYF. DNA for the CDR3: TGTGCCACCGGGGTCGGCACAGATACGCAGTATTTT.

This sequence joins TRBV6-5 and TRBJ1-2; 10 bases match TRBD1. The germline gives CDR1 MNHEY, CDR2 SVGAGI. The V gene end was trimmed by 6 bases and the J gene end by 4 bases; junction bases not matched to a gene: 2. This CDR3 spans 13 amino acids. CDR3 bases: TGTGCCAGCAGACGACAGGGGGCCTATGGCTACACCTTC. Amino acids: CASRRQGAYGYTF.

This clone was picked up a small number of times. The genes are TRBV5-1 and TRBJ2-7; 10 bases fit TRBD2. This CDR3 has 16 residues. Per the germline V gene, CDR1 is SGHRS and CDR2 is YFSETQ. Unmatched junction bases numbered 8, after V lost 3 bases and J lost 2 bases. The CDR3 protein is CASSSGLGLAAYEQYF. The CDR3 nucleotides read TGCGCCAGCAGCTCGGGCTTAGGACTAGCGGCCTACGAGCAGTACTTC.

The V gene is TRBV11-2, the J gene TRBJ2-2, with unresolved D. Trimming pared 5 bases from V and 6 bases from J, leaving 10 bases between. CDR1 SGHAT and CDR2 FQNNGV come from the germline V gene. The CDR3 is made up of 13 amino acids. CDR3 DNA sequence: TGTGCCAGCAGCCCACGACTCCCCGGGGAGCTGTTTTTT. Its protein product is CASSPRLPGELFF.

The chain recombines TRBV3-1 (or the pseudogene TRBV3-2) with TRBJ2-5; tentatively, D is TRBD2 (7 bases). CDR3 length: 16 residues. The V and J ends lost 0 bases and 6 bases respectively, with 17 bases between them. CDR1 is LGHDT and CDR2 is YNNKEL in the germline V gene (reference sequence). The DNA for the CDR3 is TGTGCCAGCAGCCAAGATAATCTCTGGCGGGGGCAGACCCAGTACTTC. It encodes CASSQDNLWRGQTQYF.

The gene calls are TRBV7-9 and TRBJ1-5, with 8 bases that match TRBD1. The V gene end was trimmed by 5 bases and the J gene end by 5 bases; junction bases not matched to a gene: 8. The CDR3 has 15 residues. Germline V lookup: CDR1 SEHNR, CDR2 FQNEAQ (reference sequence). CDR3 region: CASSVTGQGYQPQHF. DNA of the CDR3: TGTGCCAGCAGCGTGACCGGACAGGGCTATCAGCCCCAGCATTTT.

The rearrangement uses TRBV6-5 and TRBJ2-6; D perhaps matches TRBD1 (6 bases). Trimming took off 5 bases at V and 0 bases at J, with 8 bases between the two ends. Germline CDR1 reads MNHEY; CDR2 reads SVGAGI. The CDR3 contains 15 residues. CDR3 sequence: CASSQTGSGANVLTF. DNA for the CDR3: TGTGCCAGCAGTCAGACAGGCTCTGGGGCCAACGTCCTGACTTTC.

V gene TRBV24-1 combines with J gene TRBJ2-3, with TRBD2 matching 11 bases. The CDR3 contains 17 residues. J gave up 1 base and V 2 bases, and 4 bases lay outside the gene matches. Germline values: CDR1 KGHDR, CDR2 SFDVKD. The CDR3 DNA follows: TGTGCCACCAGTGATTATTCTAGCGGGGGGCGCACAGATACGCAGTATTTT. It codes for CATSDYSSGGRTDTQYF.

The rearrangement links TRBV18 to TRBJ2-5, with 10 bases aligning to TRBD1. The CDR3 length is 14 residues. Germline loops: CDR1 KGHSH, CDR2 LQKENI. V lost 6 bases to trimming and J lost 4 bases; unmatched junction nucleotides: 5. The CDR3 region is CASSPGTGVETQYF. CDR3 sequence (DNA): TGTGCCAGCTCCCCCGGGACAGGGGTAGAGACCCAGTACTTC.

V is TRBV3-1 (or the pseudogene TRBV3-2) and J is TRBJ2-5, with a weak D call TRBD2 (6 bases). The V end lost 4 bases, the J end lost 4 bases, and 13 bases lay between the germline ends. The CDR3 totals 14 residues. CDR1 and CDR2 (germline): LGHDT, YNNKEL (reference sequence). The CDR3 DNA is TGTGCCAGCAGCCGCCAACTAGCAGTAGAGACCCAGTACTTC. Encoded protein: CASSRQLAVETQYF.

CDR3 loop: CASSPGLAVVEQFF. The CDR3, as DNA: TGTGCCAGCAGCCCTGGACTAGCGGTCGTCGAGCAGTTCTTC. This chain joins TRBV11-3 and TRBJ2-1; TRBD2 agrees at 10 bases. Losses at the gene ends were 5 bases for V and 10 bases for J; bases not matched to a gene: 8. Germline CDR1 reads SGHNT; CDR2 reads YENEEA. The CDR3 runs 14 residues. The variable domain in full, completed from reference TRBV11-3 and TRBJ2-1, reads EAGVVQSPRYKIIEKKQPVAFWCNPISGHNTLYWYLQNLGQGPELLIRYENEEAVDDSQLPKDRFSAERLKGVDSTLKIQPAELGDSAVYLCASSPGLAVVEQFFGPGTRLTVL.

The chain has TRBV5-1 and TRBJ2-5; TRBD2 matches at 9 bases. V shed 0 bases, J shed 1 base, and the junction held 7 bases outside the gene matches. The CDR3 spans 17 residues. From germline, CDR1 is SGHRS and CDR2 YFSETQ. The CDR3 reads CASSLGPAGGPQETQYF. In DNA form, the CDR3 reads TGCGCCAGCAGCTTGGGCCCCGCGGGGGGGCCCCAAGAGACCCAGTACTTC.

The chain couples TRBV5-1 to TRBJ2-1; TRBD2 aligns across 7 bases. The CDR3 length is 17 residues. With 1 base clipped from V and 1 base from J, the junction kept 8 bases outside the gene matches. Germline-derived CDR1 and CDR2 are SGHRS and YFSETQ. The CDR3 protein is CASSLKGGSYSYNEQFF. For the CDR3, the DNA is TGCGCCAGCAGCTTGAAGGGCGGGAGTTATTCCTACAATGAGCAGTTCTTC.

This clone was picked up one time. CDR3 residues: CASRRGQGANTGELFF. CDR3 coding DNA: TGTGCCAGTAGGAGGGGACAGGGGGCGAACACCGGGGAGCTGTTTTTT. The chain joins TRBV19 to TRBJ2-2, with TRBD1 matching over 11 bases. The junction had 3 bases not matched to a gene; V was cut back by 6 bases and J by 0 bases. The CDR3 sequence is 16 residues long. The germline CDR1 and CDR2 sequences are LNHDA and SQIVND (reference sequence).

This clone was seen a single time. This chain uses TRBV19 with TRBJ1-3; D is uncertain. Germline-derived CDR1 and CDR2 are LNHDA and SQIVND (reference sequence). The CDR3 is 21 residues long. V lost 5 bases, J lost 0 bases, and 29 bases lay in between. CDR3: CASSPRSGREGPSTSGNTIYF. The DNA for the CDR3 is TGTGCCAGTAGTCCCCGGAGTGGGAGGGAGGGTCCCTCGACCTCTGGAAACACCATATATTTT.

The rearrangement uses TRBV2 and TRBJ1-6; the D gene is possibly TRBD1 (6 bases). The CDR3 is made up of 15 amino acids. CDR1 is SNHLY and CDR2 is FYNNEI in the germline V gene. V gave up 8 bases and J gave up 7 bases, with 18 bases separating them. The CDR3 loop reads CASREVRTANSPLHF. The CDR3 region has the DNA TGTGCCAGCCGCGAAGTCCGGACAGCCAATTCACCCCTCCACTTT.

The chain links TRBV7-9 to TRBJ2-5, with 13 bases matching TRBD2. CDR3 size: 15 residues. Per germline, CDR1 SEHNR and CDR2 FQNEAQ (reference sequence). V gave up 2 bases and J gave up 5 bases; unmatched junction bases: 2. The CDR3 loop reads CASSLTSGRGETQYF. The CDR3 DNA reads as TGTGCCAGCAGCTTAACTAGCGGGAGGGGGGAGACCCAGTACTTC.

V and J are TRBV5-4 and TRBJ1-2; possible D gene TRBD1, 6 bases. There are 14 residues in the CDR3. Per germline, CDR1 SGHNT and CDR2 YYREEE (reference sequence). Trimming removed 6 bases at V and 4 bases at J, with 16 bases between. The CDR3 protein is CASTLGGPVYGYTF. The CDR3 DNA reads TGTGCCAGCACCCTGGGGGGGCCCGTCTATGGCTACACCTTC.